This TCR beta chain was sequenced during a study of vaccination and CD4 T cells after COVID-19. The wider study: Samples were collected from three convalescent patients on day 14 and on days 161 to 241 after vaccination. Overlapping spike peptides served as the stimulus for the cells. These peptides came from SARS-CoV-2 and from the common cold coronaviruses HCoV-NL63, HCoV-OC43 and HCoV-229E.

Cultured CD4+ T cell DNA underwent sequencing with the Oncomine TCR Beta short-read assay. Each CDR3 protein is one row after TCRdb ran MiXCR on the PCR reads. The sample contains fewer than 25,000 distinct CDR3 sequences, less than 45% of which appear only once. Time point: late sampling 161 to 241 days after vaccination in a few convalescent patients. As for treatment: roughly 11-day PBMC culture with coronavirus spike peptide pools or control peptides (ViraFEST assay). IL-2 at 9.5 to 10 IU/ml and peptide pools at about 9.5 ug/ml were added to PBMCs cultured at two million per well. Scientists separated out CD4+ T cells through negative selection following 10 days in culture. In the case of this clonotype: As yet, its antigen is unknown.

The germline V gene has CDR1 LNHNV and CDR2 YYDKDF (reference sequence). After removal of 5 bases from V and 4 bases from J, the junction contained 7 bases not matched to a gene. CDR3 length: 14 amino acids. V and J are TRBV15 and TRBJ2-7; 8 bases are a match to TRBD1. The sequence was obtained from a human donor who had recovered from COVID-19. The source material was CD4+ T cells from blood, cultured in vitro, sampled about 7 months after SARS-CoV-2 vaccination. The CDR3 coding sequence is TGTGCCACCAGCGCGGGACAGGTGGATTACGAGCAGTACTTC. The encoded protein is CATSAGQVDYEQYF. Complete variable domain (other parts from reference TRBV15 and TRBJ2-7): DAMVIQNPRYQVTQFGKPVTLSCSQTLNHNVMYWYQQKSSQAPKLLFHYYDKDFNNEADTPDNFQSRRPNTSFCFLDIRSPGLGDTAMYLCATSAGQVDYEQYFGPGTRLTVT.